The clone carrying this T cell receptor (beta chain) was counted many times. These data originate in a study of T cells in Graves' hyperthyroidism and ophthalmopathy. V shed 4 bases and J shed 4 bases, with 17 bases lying between them. This CDR3 is 15 amino acids long. CDR1 and CDR2 (germline): SGHRS, YFSETQ. Uncontrolled infections, other autoimmune diseases, pregnancy or lactation led to exclusion of patients. Researchers amplified the TCR beta CDR3 regions from RNA transcripts. The HTBI primer set drove a first-round RT-PCR of the TCR CDR3. Via MiXCR, TCRdb re-called the multiplex PCR reads, giving one row per CDR3 protein. The sample has around 350,000 distinct CDR3 sequences, about 14% seen once.

Sample: blood. The chain is built from TRBV5-1 and TRBJ2-5, with TRBD1 as a possible D gene (6 bases). The sequence was obtained from a woman aged 25 to 39 with Graves' ophthalmopathy. The CDR3 region is CASSVQGSWGETQYF. CDR3 nucleotide sequence: TGCGCCAGCAGCGTACAGGGTTCCTGGGGAGAGACCCAGTACTTC.